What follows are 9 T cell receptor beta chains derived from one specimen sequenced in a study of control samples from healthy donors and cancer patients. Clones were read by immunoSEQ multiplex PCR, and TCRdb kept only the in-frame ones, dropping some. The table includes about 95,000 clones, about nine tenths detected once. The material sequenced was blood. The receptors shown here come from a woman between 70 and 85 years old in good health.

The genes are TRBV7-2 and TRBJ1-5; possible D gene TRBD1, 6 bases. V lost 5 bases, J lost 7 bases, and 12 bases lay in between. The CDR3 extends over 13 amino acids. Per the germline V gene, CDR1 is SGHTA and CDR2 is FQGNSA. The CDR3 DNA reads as TGTGCCAGCAGCGGGGGCGTATCCCAGCCCCAGCATTTT. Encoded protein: CASSGGVSQPQHF.

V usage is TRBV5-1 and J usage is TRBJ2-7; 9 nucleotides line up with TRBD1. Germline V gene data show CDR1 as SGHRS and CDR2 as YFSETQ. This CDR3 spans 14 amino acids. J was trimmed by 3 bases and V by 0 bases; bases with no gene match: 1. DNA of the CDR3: TGCGCCAGCAGCTTGGGACAGGGGGGCTACGAGCAGTACTTC. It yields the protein CASSLGQGGYEQYF.

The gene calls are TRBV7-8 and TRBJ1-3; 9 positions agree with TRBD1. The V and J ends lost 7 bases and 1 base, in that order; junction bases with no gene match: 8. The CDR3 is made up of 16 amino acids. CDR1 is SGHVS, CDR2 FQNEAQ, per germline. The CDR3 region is CASTQDRGWSGNTIYF. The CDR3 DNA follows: TGTGCCAGCACCCAGGACAGGGGTTGGTCTGGAAACACCATATATTTT.

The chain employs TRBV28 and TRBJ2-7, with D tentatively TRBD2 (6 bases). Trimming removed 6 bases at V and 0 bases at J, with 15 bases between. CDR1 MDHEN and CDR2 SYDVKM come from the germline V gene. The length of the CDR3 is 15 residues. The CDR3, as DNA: TGTGCCAGCAGGATGGCGGGAAGTCTCTCCTACGAGCAGTACTTC. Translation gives CASRMAGSLSYEQYF.

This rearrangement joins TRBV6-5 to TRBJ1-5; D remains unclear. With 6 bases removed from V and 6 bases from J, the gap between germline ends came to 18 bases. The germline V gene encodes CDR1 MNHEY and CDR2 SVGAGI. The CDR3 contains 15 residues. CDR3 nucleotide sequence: TGTGCCAGCAGCTCCGGACGGACGTCGGGTCAGCCCCAGCATTTT. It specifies CASSSGRTSGQPQHF.

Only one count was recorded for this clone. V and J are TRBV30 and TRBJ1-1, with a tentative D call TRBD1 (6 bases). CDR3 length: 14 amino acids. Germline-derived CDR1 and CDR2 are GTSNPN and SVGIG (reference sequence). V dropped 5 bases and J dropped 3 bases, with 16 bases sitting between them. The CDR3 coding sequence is TGTGCCTGGGGTAGGGGGGGTGAGGACACTGAAGCTTTCTTT. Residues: CAWGRGGEDTEAFF.

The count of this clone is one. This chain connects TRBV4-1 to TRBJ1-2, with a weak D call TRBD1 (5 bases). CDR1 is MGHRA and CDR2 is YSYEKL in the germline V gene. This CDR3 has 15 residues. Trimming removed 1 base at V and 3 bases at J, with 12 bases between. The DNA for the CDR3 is TGCGCCAGCAGCCAAGCCCCGACAGTGGACTATGGCTACACCTTC. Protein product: CASSQAPTVDYGYTF.

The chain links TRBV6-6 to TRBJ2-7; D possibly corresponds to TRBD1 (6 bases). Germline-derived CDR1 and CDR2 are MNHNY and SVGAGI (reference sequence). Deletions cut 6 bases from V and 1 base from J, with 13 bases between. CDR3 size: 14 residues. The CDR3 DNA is TGTGCCAGCAGCCTCGGACAGTTTTCCTACGAGCAGTACTTC. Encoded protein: CASSLGQFSYEQYF.

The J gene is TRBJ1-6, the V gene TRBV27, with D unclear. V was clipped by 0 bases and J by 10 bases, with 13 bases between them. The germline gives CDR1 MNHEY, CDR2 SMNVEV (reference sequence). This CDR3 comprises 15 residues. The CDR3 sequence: CASSLSAGGGSPLHF. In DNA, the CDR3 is TGTGCCAGCAGTTTATCGGCGGGCGGCGGGTCACCCCTCCACTTT.